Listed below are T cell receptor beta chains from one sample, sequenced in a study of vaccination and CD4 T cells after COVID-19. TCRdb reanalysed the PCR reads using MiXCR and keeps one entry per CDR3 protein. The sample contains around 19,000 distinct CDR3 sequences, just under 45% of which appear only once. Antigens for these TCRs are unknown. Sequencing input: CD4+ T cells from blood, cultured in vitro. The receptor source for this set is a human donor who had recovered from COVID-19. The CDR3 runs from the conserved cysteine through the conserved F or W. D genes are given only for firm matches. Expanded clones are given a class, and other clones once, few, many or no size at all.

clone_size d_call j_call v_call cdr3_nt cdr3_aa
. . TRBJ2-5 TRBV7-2 TGTGCCAGCAGCCAAGACAGGCTCCAGACCCAGTACTTC CASSQDRLQTQYF
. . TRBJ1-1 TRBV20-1 TGCAGTGCTAGAGACACGGGGAAGGGCACTGAAGCTTTCTTT CSARDTGKGTEAFF
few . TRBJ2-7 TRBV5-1 TGCGCCAGCAGCTTTCCGGACATCTCCTACGAGCAGTACTTC CASSFPDISYEQYF
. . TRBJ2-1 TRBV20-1 TGCAGTGCTAGCGGGAGTGGAAATGAGCAGTTCTTC CSASGSGNEQFF
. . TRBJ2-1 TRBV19 TGTGCCAGTAGTAGGGAGGGGGGCCGACACAATGAGCAGTTCTTC CASSREGGRHNEQFF
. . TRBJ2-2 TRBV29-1 TGCAGCGTCGGAGGGGGAACCGGGGAGCTGTTTTTT CSVGGGTGELFF
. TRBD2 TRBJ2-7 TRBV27 TGTGCCAGCAGTTTCATAGGACGGTCCCGGGACTACCAACAGTACTTC CASSFIGRSRDYQQYF
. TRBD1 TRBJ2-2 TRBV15 TGTGCCACCAGCAACCCGGACAGGTTTGCGGGGGAGCTGTTTTTT CATSNPDRFAGELFF
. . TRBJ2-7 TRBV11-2 TGTGCCAGCAGCCCGACTAGGGATGAGCAGTACTTC CASSPTRDEQYF
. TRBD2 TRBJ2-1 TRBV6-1 TGTGCCAGCGCCGGAAGGGGAGGACTAGCGGACAACAAGTTCTTC CASAGRGGLADNKFF
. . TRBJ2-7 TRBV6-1 TGTGCCAGCAGTCCTCAAAAGCGGACCACGGGAGAGCAGTACTTC CASSPQKRTTGEQYF
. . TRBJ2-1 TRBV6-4 TGTGCCAGCAGTGACGGGCCCAACAATGAGCAGTTCTTC CASSDGPNNEQFF
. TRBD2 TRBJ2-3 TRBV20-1 TGCAGTGAGCGGGGGGGGAGCACAGATACGCAGTATTTT CSERGGSTDTQYF
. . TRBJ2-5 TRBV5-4 TGTGCCAGCAGCTTGGGGTACGGAGAGACCCAGTACTTC CASSLGYGETQYF
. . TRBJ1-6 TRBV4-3 TGCGCCAGCAGCCAAGCAATTTCTAATTCACCCCTCCACTTT CASSQAISNSPLHF